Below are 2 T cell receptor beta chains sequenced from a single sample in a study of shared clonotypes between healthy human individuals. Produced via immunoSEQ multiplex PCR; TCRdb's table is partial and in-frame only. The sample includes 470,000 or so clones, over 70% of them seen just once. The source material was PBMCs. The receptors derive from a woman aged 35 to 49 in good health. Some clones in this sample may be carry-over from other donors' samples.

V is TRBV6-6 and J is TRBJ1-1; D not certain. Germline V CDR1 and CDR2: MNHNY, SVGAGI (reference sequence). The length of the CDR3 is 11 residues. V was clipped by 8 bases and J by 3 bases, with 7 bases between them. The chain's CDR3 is CASQMDTEAFF. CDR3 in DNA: TGTGCCAGCCAGATGGACACTGAAGCTTTCTTT.

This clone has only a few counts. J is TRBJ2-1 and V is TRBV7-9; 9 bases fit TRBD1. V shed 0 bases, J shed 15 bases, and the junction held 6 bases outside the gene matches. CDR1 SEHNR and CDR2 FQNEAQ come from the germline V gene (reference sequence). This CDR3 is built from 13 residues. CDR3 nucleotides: TGTGCCAGCAGCTTAGCGGGACAGGGAATAGCGTTCTTC. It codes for CASSLAGQGIAFF.